This T cell receptor (beta chain) was identified during a study of cytomegalovirus exposure and HLA in healthy donors. V shed 3 bases and J 4 bases; nucleotides not matched to a gene: 11. In germline, CDR1 is KGHSY, CDR2 FQNENV. The CDR3 spans 18 residues. The data were produced by immunoSEQ multiplex PCR, yet TCRdb's version contains in-frame clones alone and is incomplete. This sample yields 150,000 to 200,000 clones, of which 85% are seen a single time; about 2.1% belongs to the top ten. This clone was observed a few times. This sequence originates from a man aged 25-45 years in good health and CMV-seropositive. The chain couples TRBV16 to TRBJ1-6; 8 nucleotides line up with TRBD1. The specimen sequenced was PBMCs. Here the CDR3 reads CASSHLTGGRGYNSPLHF. CDR3 bases: TGTGCCAGCAGCCACCTCACAGGGGGAAGGGGTTATAATTCACCCCTCCACTTT. The full variable domain, in which reference TRBV16 and TRBJ1-6 provide the parts outside the CDR3, is GEEVAQTPKHLVRGEGQKAKLYCAPIKGHSYVFWYQQVLKNEFKFLISFQNENVFDETGMPKERFSAKCLPNSPCSLEIQATKLEDSAVYFCASSHLTGGRGYNSPLHFGNGTRLTVT.